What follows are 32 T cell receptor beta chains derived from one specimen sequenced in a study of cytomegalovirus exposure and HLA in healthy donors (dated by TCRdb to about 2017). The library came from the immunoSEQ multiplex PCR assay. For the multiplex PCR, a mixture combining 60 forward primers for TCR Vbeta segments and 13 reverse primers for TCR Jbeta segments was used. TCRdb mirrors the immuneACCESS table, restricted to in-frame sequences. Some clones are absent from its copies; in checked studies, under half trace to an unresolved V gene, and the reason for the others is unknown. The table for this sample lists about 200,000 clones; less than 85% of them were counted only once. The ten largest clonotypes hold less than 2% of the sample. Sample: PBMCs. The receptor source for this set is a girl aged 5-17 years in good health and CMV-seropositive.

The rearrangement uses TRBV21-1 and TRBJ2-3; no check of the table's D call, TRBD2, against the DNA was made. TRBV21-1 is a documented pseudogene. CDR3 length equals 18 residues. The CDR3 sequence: CASSRPGVPALNADTQYF. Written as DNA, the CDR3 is TGTGCCAGCAGCAGACCGGGTGTACCGGCCCTTAACGCAGATACGCAGTATTTT.

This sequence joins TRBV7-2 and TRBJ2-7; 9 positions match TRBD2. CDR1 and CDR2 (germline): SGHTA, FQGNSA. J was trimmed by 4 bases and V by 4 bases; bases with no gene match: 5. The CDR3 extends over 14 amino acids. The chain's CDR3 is CASSSGLAPYEQYF. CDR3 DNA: TGTGCCAGCAGCTCGGGACTAGCACCGTACGAGCAGTACTTC.

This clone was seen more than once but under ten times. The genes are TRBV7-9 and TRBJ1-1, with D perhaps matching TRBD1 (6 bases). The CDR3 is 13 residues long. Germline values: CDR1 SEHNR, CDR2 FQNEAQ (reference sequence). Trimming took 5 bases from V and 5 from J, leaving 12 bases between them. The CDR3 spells CASSNRQETEAFF. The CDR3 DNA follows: TGTGCCAGCAGCAACCGACAGGAAACTGAAGCTTTCTTT.

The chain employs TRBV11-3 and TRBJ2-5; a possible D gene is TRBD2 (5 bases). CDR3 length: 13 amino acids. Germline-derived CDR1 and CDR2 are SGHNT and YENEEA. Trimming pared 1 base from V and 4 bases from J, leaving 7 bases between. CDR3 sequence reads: CASSLGGRETQYF. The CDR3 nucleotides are TGTGCCAGCAGCTTAGGAGGGAGAGAGACCCAGTACTTC. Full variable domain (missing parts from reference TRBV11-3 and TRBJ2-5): EAGVVQSPRYKIIEKKQPVAFWCNPISGHNTLYWYLQNLGQGPELLIRYENEEAVDDSQLPKDRFSAERLKGVDSTLKIQPAELGDSAVYLCASSLGGRETQYFGPGTRLLVL.

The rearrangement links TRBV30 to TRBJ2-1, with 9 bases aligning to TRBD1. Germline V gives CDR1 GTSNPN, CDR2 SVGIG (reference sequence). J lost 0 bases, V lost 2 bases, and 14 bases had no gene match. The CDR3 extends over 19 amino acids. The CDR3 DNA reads TGTGCCTGGAGTCCCGGACAGGGGCCCTCCCACAGCTCCTACAATGAGCAGTTCTTC. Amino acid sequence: CAWSPGQGPSHSSYNEQFF.

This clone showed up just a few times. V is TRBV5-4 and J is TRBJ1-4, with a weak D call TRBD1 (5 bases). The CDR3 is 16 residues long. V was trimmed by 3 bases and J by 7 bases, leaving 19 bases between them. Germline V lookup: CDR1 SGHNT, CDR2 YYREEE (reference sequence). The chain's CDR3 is CASSSRTGGLGEKLFF. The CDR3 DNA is TGTGCCAGCAGCTCCCGGACGGGGGGACTTGGTGAAAAACTGTTTTTT.

The CDR3 here is CASSFRGLQNTGELFF. The DNA of the CDR3 is TGTGCCAGCAGCTTTAGGGGACTACAGAACACCGGGGAGCTGTTTTTT. J is TRBJ2-2 and V is TRBV7-2; 7 positions match TRBD2. Germline CDR1 reads SGHTA; CDR2 reads FQGNSA. CDR3 length: 16 amino acids. With V trimmed by 3 bases and J by 1 base, 5 bases remained unmatched.

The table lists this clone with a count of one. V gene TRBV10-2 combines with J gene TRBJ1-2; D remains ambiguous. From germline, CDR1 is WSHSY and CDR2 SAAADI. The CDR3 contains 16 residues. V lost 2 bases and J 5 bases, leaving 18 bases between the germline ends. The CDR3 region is CASSETKQKLWYGYTF. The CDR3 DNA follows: TGCGCCAGCAGTGAGACAAAACAGAAACTCTGGTATGGCTACACCTTC.

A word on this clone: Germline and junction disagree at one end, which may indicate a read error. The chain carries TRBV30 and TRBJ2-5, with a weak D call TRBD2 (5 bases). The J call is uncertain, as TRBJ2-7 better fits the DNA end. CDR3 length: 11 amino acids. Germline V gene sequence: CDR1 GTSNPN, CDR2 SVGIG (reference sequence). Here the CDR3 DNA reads TGTGCCGGGAGCGGTAACTACGAGCAGTACTTC. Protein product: CAGSGNYEQYF.

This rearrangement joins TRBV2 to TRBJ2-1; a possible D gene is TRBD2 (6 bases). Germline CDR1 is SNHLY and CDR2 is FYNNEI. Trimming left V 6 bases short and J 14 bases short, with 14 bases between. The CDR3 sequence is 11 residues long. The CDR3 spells CASSVSGGEFF. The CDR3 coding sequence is TGTGCCAGCAGCGTTAGTGGAGGGGAGTTCTTC.

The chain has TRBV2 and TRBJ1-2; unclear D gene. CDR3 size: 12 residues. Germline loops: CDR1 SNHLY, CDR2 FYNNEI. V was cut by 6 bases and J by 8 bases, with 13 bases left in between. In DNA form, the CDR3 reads TGTGCCAGCAGACCCCCGACGGGAGGCTACACCTTC. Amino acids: CASRPPTGGYTF.

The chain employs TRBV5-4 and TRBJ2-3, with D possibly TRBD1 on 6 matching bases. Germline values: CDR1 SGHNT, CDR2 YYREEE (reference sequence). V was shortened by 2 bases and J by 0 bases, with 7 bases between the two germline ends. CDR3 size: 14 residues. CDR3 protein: CASSLQGSTDTQYF. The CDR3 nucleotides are TGTGCCAGCAGCTTACAGGGCAGCACAGATACGCAGTATTTT.

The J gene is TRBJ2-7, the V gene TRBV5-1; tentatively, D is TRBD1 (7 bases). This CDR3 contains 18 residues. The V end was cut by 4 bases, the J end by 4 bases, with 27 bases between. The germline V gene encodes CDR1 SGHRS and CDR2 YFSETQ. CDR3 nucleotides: TGCGCCAGCAGCGTATGGGGTCGACAGGGACTGGGATCGTACGAGCAGTACTTC. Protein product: CASSVWGRQGLGSYEQYF.

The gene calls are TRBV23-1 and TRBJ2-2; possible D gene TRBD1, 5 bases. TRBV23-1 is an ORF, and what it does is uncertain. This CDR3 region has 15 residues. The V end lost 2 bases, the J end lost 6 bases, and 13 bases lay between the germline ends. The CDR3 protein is CASSQPSRVAGELFF. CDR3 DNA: TGCGCCAGCAGTCAACCCTCCAGGGTAGCCGGGGAGCTGTTTTTT.

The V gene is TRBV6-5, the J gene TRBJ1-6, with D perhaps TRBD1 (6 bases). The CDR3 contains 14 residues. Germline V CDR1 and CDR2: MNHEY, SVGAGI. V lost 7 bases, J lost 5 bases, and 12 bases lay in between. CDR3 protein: CASTNRANNSPLHF. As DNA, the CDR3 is TGTGCCAGCACCAACAGGGCTAATAATTCACCCCTCCACTTT.

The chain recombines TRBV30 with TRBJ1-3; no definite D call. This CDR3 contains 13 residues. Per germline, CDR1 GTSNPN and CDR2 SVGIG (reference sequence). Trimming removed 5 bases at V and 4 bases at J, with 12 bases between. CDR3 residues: CAWASPGGNTIYF. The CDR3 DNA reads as TGTGCCTGGGCGAGCCCGGGAGGAAACACCATATATTTT.

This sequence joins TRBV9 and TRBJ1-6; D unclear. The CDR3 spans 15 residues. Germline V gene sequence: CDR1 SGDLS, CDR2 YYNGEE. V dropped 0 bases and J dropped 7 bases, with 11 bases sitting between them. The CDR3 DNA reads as TGTGCCAGCAGCGTAGAGAGATGGTCCAATTCACCCCTCCACTTT. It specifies CASSVERWSNSPLHF.

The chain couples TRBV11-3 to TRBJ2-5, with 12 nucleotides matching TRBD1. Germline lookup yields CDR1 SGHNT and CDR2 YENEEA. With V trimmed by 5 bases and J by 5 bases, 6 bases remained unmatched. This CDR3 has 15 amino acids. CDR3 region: CASSAGQGAGETQYF. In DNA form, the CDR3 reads TGTGCCAGCAGCGCGGGACAGGGGGCGGGGGAGACCCAGTACTTC.

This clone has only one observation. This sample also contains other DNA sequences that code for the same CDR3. The chain's CDR3 is CAWSVSGGYTF. DNA for the CDR3: TGTGCCTGGAGTGTATCGGGAGGCTACACCTTC. The V call is TRBV30, the J call TRBJ1-2, with D unresolved. The germline V gene encodes CDR1 GTSNPN and CDR2 SVGIG (reference sequence). CDR3 length: 11 residues. The V and J ends lost 0 bases and 8 bases respectively, with 7 bases between them.

Here the CDR3 DNA reads TGCGCCAGCAGCTTGGGCGAGTTTCGGGGAGATACGCAGTATTTT. Amino acid sequence: CASSLGEFRGDTQYF. J is TRBJ2-3 and V is TRBV5-1, with D perhaps matching TRBD2 (5 bases). CDR3 length equals 15 residues. Trimming stripped 0 bases from V and 5 bases from J, with 13 bases between. Germline lookup yields CDR1 SGHRS and CDR2 YFSETQ.

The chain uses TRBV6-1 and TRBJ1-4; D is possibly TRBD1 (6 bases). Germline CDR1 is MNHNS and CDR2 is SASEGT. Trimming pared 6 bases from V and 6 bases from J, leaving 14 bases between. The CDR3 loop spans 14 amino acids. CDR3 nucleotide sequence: TGTGCCAGCAGGGAGGCCAGGGGCGATGAAAAACTGTTTTTT. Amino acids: CASREARGDEKLFF.

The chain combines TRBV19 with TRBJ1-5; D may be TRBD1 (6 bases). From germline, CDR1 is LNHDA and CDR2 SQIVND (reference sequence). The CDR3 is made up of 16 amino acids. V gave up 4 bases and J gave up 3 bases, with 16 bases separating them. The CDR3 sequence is CASSTTLQGHNQPQHF. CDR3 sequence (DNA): TGTGCCAGTAGTACGACTTTACAGGGCCACAATCAGCCCCAGCATTTT.

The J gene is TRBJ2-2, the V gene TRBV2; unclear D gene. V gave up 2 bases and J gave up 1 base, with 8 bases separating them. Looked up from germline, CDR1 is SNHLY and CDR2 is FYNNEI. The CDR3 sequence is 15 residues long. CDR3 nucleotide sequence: TGTGCCAGCAGTGAATTCCCAGGGAACACCGGGGAGCTGTTTTTT. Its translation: CASSEFPGNTGELFF.

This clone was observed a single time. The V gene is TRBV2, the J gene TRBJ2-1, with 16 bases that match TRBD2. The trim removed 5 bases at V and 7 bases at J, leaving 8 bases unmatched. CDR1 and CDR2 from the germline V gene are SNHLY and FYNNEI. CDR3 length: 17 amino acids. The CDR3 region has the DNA TGTGCCAGCAGTCAGGGACTAGCGGGGGGGCTGGAAAATGAGCAGTTCTTC. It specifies CASSQGLAGGLENEQFF.

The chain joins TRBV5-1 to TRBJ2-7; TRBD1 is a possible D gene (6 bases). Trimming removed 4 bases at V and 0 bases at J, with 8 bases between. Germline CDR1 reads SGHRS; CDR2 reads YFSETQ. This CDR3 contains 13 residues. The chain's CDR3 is CASSEGVSYEQYF. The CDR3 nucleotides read TGCGCCAGCAGCGAGGGGGTCTCCTACGAGCAGTACTTC.

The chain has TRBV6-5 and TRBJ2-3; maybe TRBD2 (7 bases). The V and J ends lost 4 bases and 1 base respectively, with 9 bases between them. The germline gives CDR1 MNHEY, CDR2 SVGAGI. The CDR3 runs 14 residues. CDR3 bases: TGTGCCAGCAGTTGGCGGGGGCGCACAGATACGCAGTATTTT. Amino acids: CASSWRGRTDTQYF.

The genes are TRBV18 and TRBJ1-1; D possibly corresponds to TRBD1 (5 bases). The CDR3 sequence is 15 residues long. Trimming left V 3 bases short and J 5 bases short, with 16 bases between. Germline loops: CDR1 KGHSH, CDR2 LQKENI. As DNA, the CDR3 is TGTGCCAGCTCACCCCTGGAGGGGCGCAAGACTGAAGCTTTCTTT. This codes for CASSPLEGRKTEAFF.

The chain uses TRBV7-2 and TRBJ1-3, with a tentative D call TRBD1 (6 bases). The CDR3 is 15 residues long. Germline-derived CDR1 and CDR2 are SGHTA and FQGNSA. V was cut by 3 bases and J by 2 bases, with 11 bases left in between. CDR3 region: CASSLSGTTGNTIYF. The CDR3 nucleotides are TGTGCCAGCAGCTTGTCCGGGACAACTGGAAACACCATATATTTT.

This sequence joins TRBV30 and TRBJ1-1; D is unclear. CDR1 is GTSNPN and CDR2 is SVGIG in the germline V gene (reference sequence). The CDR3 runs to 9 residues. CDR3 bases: TGTGCGTCATTCACTGAAGCTTTCTTT. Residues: CASFTEAFF.

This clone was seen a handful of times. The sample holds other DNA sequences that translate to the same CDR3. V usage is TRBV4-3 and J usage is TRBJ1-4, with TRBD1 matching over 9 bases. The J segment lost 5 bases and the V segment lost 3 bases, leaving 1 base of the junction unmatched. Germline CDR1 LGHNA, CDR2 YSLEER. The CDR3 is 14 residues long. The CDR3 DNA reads TGCGCCAGCAGCCACGACAGGGGGAATGAAAAACTGTTTTTT. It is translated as CASSHDRGNEKLFF.

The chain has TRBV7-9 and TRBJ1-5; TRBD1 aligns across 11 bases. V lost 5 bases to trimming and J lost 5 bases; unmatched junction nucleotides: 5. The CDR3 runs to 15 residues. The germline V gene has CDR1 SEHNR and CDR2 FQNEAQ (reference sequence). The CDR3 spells CASSGQGAQDQPQHF. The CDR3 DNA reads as TGTGCCAGCAGCGGACAGGGGGCGCAAGATCAGCCCCAGCATTTT.

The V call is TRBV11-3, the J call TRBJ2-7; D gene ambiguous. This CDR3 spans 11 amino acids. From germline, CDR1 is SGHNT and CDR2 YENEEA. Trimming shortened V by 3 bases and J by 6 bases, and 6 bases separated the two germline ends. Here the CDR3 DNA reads TGTGCCAGCAGCTTGAGTGGCGAGCAGTACTTC. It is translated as CASSLSGEQYF.